A selection of T cell receptor beta chains follows, all from one sample in a study of technical replicates of blood from a few donors. The assay was immunoSEQ multiplex PCR, and TCRdb's table has in-frame clones only and misses some. The data hold 70,000 to 90,000 clones, with around 94% observed a single time. Sample: T cells isolated from PBMCs. The receptor source for this set is a human donor in good health. Each CDR3 is given without its conserved first and last residue.

V	J	CDR3
TRBV19	TRBJ1-2	ASSAPGQALEGGYT
TRBV29-1	TRBJ2-5	SGVGWKGLDETQY
TRBV5-6	TRBJ1-5	ASSYRTGGIQPQH
TRBV2	TRBJ1-4	ASSTGSTMVQLF
TRBV6-5	TRBJ2-7	ASSYVSGYEQY
TRBV11-3	TRBJ2-3	ASSSTSPDTQY
TRBV14	TRBJ1-4	ASSRQGAGEKLF
TRBV27	TRBJ2-1	ASSLVGLAGGPSSEQF
TRBV6-5	TRBJ1-1	ASSATEENTEAF
TRBV9	TRBJ1-5	ASSVEISGDQH
TRBV6-4	TRBJ1-1	ASSATGSTEAF
TRBV10-1	TRBJ2-7	ASSEWQGAYEQY
TRBV21-1	TRBJ1-5	ASSNSKRDRASNQPQH
TRBV5-1	TRBJ2-1	ASSLLAGEQF
TRBV11-2	TRBJ1-1	ASSLIYDGGKNTEAF
TRBV5-1	TRBJ2-3	ASSFGLAGPDTQY
TRBV7-8	TRBJ2-5	ASSSLGGRETQY
TRBV6-5	TRBJ1-1	ASSYGQGINTEAF
TRBV11-3	TRBJ2-2	ASSSPGSGELF
TRBV6-1	TRBJ2-7	ASSDGTGTYEQY
TRBV19	TRBJ2-1	ASSRAAGGVNEQF
TRBV11-3	TRBJ1-2	ASSLGQGDGYT
TRBV7-7	TRBJ2-3	ASSPSQGASTDTQY
TRBV5-1	TRBJ2-2	ASSLGQSNTGELF
TRBV9	TRBJ1-3	ASSDGQGRAGNTIY
TRBV19	TRBJ2-7	ASSGGRHRGIASYEQY
TRBV5-5	TRBJ2-7	ASSWTGAGSYEQY
TRBV13	TRBJ2-3	ASSRVVQAPDTQY
TRBV2	TRBJ2-7	ASREGGPGRSYYEQY
TRBV2	TRBJ2-3	ASRERLGTDTQY
TRBV5-4	TRBJ2-5	ASSLAGGPGTQY
TRBV5-1	TRBJ2-5	ASSFEAGETQY
TRBV9	TRBJ2-2	ASSVGETGTGELF
TRBV7-9	TRBJ2-1	ASSLPRTSGIYNEQF
TRBV10-3	TRBJ1-5	AISLTGGPNQPQH
TRBV29-1	TRBJ2-7	SVHGNSYEQY
TRBV11-2	TRBJ1-6	ASSLENRSNSPLH
TRBV7-9	TRBJ1-4	ASSAHRDINEKLF
TRBV10-2	TRBJ2-7	ASSDTHRPSYEQY
TRBV4-1	TRBJ1-6	ASRQVFKWGVQYNSPLH